The rows below give T cell receptor beta chains drawn from one sample of a study of T cells in Graves' hyperthyroidism and ophthalmopathy. TCRdb called the multiplex PCR reads again in MiXCR, with one record for every CDR3 protein. The sample lists approximately 410,000 distinct CDR3 sequences; around 15% were seen once. The sample was blood. The receptors shown here come from a man between 18 and 29 years old with Graves' ophthalmopathy. CDR3s include the opening cysteine and the closing phenylalanine or tryptophan. Fields, in order: clone size, D gene, J gene, V gene, CDR3 DNA, CDR3 protein. D genes are given only for firm matches. The size field is filled for only some rows; it gives once, few, many or a size class.

>many|TRBD2|TRBJ2-3|TRBV7-2
TGTGCCAGCAGCGTAGTAGCGGGGACTAGCACAGATACGCAGTATTTT
CASSVVAGTSTDTQYF
>many|TRBD1|TRBJ2-7|TRBV20-1
TGCAGTGCCACTACAGGGGGCAATTACGAGCAGTACTTC
CSATTGGNYEQYF
>many|NA|TRBJ1-4|TRBV5-1
TGCGCCAGCAGCTTGGTGTCGGGGGCTGAACTGTTTTTT
CASSLVSGAELFF
>NA|TRBD2|TRBJ2-3|TRBV2
TGTGCCAGCAGTGAACGCGGACGGGGGGGCGGAGATACGCAGTATTTT
CASSERGRGGGDTQYF
>many|TRBD2|TRBJ2-1|TRBV2
TGTGCCAGCAGTTATAGCGGGAGCTCCTACAATGAGCAGTTCTTC
CASSYSGSSYNEQFF
>many|NA|TRBJ2-3|TRBV2
TGTGCCAGCAGTGAAGTAAGTCAACGCACAGATACGCAGTATTTT
CASSEVSQRTDTQYF
>many|NA|TRBJ1-4|TRBV30
TGTGCCTGGAGTGAAGACCTAATGAGGAAACTGTTTTTT
CAWSEDLMRKLFF
>NA|NA|TRBJ2-3|TRBV7-2
TGTGCCAGCACCCCGAAACGGAGCACAGATACGCAGTATTTT
CASTPKRSTDTQYF
>many|TRBD2|TRBJ2-1|TRBV7-9
TGTGCCAGCAGCCTTAGCGGGGGGGCTTCCTACAATGAGCAGTTCTTC
CASSLSGGASYNEQFF
>many|NA|TRBJ2-5|TRBV19
TGTGCCAGTAGTACCTCAACGTACCAAGAGACCCAGTACTTC
CASSTSTYQETQYF
>NA|NA|TRBJ2-4|TRBV6-6
TGTGCCAGCAGTTACTCGATGGGCACCTTGTTAACGGTATCTCAGTACTTC
CASSYSMGTLLTVSQYF
>many|NA|TRBJ1-5|TRBV7-9
TGTGCCAGCGTAGGATATAGCAATCAGCCCCAGCATTTT
CASVGYSNQPQHF
>many|NA|TRBJ1-2|TRBV7-2
TGTGCCAGCAGCTTTCCGCCCGTTGGCAGCTATGGCTACACCTTC
CASSFPPVGSYGYTF
>many|TRBD1|TRBJ1-6|TRBV7-2
TGTGCCAGCACGCAGGGACAGGGTCTCTCACCCCTCCACTTT
CASTQGQGLSPLHF
>NA|NA|TRBJ1-5|TRBV4-2
TGTGCCAGCAGCCACGGGGAGCCCAATCAGCCCCAGCATTTT
CASSHGEPNQPQHF
>many|NA|TRBJ1-1|TRBV27
TGTGCCACCAGCGTGGGGTCGAACACTGAAGCTTTCTTT
CATSVGSNTEAFF
>many|NA|TRBJ2-7|TRBV27
TGTGCCAGCAGTTCTTACAGGACCACCTACGAGCAGTACTTC
CASSSYRTTYEQYF
>many|NA|TRBJ2-7|TRBV30
TGTGCCTGGAGTGCCGCGGGGGCGCGCGAGCAGTACTTC
CAWSAAGAREQYF